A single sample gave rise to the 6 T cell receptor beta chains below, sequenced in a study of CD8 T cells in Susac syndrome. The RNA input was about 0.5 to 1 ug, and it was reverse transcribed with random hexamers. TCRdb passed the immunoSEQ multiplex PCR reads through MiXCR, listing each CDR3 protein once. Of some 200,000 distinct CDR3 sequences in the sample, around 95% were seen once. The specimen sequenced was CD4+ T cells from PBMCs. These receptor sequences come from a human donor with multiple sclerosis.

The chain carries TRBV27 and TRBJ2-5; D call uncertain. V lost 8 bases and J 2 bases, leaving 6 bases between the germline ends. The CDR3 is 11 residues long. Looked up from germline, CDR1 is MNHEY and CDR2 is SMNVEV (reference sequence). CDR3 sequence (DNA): TGTGCCAGCGCCTCTCAAGAGACCCAGTACTTC. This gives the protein CASASQETQYF.

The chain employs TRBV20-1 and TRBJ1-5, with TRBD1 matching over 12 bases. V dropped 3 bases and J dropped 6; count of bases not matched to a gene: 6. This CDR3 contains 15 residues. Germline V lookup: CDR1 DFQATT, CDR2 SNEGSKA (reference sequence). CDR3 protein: CSASPGTGGTQPQHF. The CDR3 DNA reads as TGCAGTGCTAGTCCCGGGACAGGGGGCACTCAGCCCCAGCATTTT.

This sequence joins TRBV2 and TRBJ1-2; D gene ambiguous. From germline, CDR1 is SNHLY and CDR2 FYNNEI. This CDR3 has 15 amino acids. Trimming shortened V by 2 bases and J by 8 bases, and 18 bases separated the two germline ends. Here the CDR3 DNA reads TGTGCCAGCAGTGAATCCGGTTACCCCGGGAGAGGCTACACCTTC. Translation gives CASSESGYPGRGYTF.

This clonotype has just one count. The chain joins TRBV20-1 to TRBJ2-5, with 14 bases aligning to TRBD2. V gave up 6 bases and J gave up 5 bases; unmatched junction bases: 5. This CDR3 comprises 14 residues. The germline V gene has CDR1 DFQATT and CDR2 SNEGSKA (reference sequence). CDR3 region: CSATTSGGAETQYF. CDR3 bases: TGCAGTGCCACGACTAGCGGGGGGGCCGAGACCCAGTACTTC.

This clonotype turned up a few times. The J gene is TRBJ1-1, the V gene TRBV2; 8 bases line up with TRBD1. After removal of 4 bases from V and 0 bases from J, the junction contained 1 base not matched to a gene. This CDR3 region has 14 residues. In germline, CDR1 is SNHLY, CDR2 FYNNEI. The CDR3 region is CASSATGVNTEAFF. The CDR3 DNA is TGTGCCAGCAGTGCGACAGGGGTGAACACTGAAGCTTTCTTT.

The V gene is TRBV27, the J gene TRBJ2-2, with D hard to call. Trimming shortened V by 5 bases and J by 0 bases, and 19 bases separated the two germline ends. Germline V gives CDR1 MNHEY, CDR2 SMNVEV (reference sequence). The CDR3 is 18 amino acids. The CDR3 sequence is CASSLLPWTTANTGELFF. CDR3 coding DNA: TGTGCCAGCAGTCTCCTCCCGTGGACGACCGCGAACACCGGGGAGCTGTTTTTT.